This TCR beta chain was identified in a study of blood T cell repertoires in COVID-19. Study-level background: Sample material is recorded as cDNA or gDNA derived from T cells, B-cell-depleted T cells, or PBMCs.

In this sample, this clone turned up once. Profiling relied on immunoSEQ multiplex PCR, and the TCRdb table lists in-frame clones only, not all of them. The sample records approximately 250,000 clones, approximately 90% being singletons. The CDR3 runs 14 residues. Germline V CDR1 and CDR2: LGHDT, YNNKEL (reference sequence). Trimming removed 0 bases at V and 0 bases at J, with 3 bases between. Individuals drawn from 24 US areas were about 18 to 100 years old. Clinical history reported by participants formed the basis on which cohorts were assigned. Someone with COVID-19 had been met by exposed participants within 2 weeks before study entry.

The chain recombines TRBV3-1 (or the pseudogene TRBV3-2) with TRBJ1-3; unclear D gene. The sequencing input was PBMCs or T cells enriched from blood (not recorded which). The TCR was taken from a man aged 40-49 years who had been exposed to COVID-19. The CDR3 sequence: CASSQDYSGNTIYF. The CDR3 DNA reads as TGTGCCAGCAGCCAAGATTACTCTGGAAACACCATATATTTT.